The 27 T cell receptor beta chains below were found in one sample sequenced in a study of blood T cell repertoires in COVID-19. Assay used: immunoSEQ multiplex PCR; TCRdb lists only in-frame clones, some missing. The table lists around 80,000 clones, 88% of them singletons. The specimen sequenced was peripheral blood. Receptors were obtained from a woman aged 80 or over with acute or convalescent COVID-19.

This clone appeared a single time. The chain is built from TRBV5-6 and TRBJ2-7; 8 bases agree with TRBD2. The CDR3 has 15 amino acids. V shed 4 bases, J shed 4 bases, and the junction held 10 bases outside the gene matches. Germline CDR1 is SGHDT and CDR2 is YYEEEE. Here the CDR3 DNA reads TGTGCCAGCAGCCCGCGCGGGGGGATTAAGTACGAGCAGTACTTC. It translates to CASSPRGGIKYEQYF.

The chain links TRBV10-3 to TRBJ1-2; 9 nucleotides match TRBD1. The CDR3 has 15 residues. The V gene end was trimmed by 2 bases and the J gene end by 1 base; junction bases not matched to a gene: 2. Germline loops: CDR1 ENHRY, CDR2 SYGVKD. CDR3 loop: CAISEGTGFNYGYTF. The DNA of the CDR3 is TGTGCCATCAGTGAGGGGACAGGGTTTAACTATGGCTACACCTTC.

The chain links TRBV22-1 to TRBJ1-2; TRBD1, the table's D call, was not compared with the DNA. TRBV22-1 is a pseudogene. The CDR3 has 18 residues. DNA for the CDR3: TGTCCTGGGAGCGCGAAGCCGGGACAGGGTGCGGAAGACTATGGCTACACCTTC. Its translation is CPGSAKPGQGAEDYGYTF.

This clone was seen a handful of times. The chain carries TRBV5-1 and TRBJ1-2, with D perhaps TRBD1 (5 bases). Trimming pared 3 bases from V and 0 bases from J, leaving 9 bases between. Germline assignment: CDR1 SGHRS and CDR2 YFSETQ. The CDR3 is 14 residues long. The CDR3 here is CASSWGLSNYGYTF. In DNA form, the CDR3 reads TGCGCCAGCAGCTGGGGCTTATCTAACTATGGCTACACCTTC. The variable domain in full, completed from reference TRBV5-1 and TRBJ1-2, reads KAGVTQTPRYLIKTRGQQVTLSCSPISGHRSVSWYQQTPGQGLQFLFEYFSETQRNKGNFPGRFSGRQFSNSRSEMNVSTLELGDSALYLCASSWGLSNYGYTFGSGTRLTVV.

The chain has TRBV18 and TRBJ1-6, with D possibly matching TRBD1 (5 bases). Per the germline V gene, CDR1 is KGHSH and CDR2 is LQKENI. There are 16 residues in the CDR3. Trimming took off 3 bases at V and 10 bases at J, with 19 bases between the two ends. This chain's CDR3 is CASSPKQGGPESPLHF. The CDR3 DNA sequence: TGTGCCAGCTCACCGAAGCAGGGAGGGCCAGAGTCACCCCTCCACTTT.

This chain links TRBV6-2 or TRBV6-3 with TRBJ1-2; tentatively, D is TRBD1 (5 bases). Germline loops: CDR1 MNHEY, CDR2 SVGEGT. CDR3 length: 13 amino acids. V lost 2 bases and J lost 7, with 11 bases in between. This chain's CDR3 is CASSYMAQGGYTF. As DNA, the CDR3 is TGTGCCAGCAGTTACATGGCCCAGGGTGGCTACACCTTC.

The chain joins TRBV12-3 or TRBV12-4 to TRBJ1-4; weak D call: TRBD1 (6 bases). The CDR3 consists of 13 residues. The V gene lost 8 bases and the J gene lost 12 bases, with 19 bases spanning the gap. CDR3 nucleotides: TGTGCCAGCCGGAGACAGGCACTTAGGGAACTGTTTTTT. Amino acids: CASRRQALRELFF.

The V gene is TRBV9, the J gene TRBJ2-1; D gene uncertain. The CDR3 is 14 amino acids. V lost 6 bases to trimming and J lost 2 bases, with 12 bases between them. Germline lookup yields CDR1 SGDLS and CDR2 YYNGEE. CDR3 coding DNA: TGTGCCAGCATCGAGAGCCCCACCTACAATGAGCAGTTCTTC. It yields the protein CASIESPTYNEQFF.

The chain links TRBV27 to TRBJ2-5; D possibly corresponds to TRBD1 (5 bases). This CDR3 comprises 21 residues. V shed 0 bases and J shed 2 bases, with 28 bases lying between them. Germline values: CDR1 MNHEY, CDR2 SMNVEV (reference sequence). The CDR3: CASSLSYPSRGVGAIQETQYF. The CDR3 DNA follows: TGTGCCAGCAGTTTATCTTATCCCAGTCGTGGTGTAGGGGCCATACAAGAGACCCAGTACTTC.

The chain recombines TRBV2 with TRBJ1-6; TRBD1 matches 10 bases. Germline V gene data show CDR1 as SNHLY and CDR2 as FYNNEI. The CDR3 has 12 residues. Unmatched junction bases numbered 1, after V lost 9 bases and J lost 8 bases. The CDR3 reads CARGTGDSPLHF. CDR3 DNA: TGTGCCAGAGGGACAGGGGATTCACCCCTCCACTTT.

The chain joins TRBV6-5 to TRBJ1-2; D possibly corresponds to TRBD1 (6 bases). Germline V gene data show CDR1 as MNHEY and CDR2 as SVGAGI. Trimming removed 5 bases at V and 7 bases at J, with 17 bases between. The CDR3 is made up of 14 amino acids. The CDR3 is CASSTRGGRGGYTF. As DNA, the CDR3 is TGTGCCAGCAGTACCCGGGGGGGGCGCGGTGGCTACACCTTC.

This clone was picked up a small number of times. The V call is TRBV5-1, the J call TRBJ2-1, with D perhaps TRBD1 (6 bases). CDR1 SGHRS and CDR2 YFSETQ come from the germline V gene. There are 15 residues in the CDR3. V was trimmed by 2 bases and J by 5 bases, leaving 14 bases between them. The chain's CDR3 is CASSLSGGANNEQFF. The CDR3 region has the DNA TGCGCCAGCAGCTTAAGTGGGGGCGCGAACAATGAGCAGTTCTTC.

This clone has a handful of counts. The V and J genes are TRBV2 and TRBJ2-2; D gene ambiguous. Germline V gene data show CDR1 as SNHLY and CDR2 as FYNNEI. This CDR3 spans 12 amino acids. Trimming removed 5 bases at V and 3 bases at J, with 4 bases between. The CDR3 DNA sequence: TGTGCCAGCAGTCTAGACACCGGGGAGCTGTTTTTT. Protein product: CASSLDTGELFF.

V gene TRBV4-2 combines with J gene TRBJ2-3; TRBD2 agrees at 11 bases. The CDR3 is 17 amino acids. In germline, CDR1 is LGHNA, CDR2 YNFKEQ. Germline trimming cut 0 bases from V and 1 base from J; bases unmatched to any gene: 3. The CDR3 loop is CASSQDPTSGGTDTQYF. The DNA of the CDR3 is TGTGCCAGCAGCCAAGATCCGACTAGCGGGGGCACAGATACGCAGTATTTT.

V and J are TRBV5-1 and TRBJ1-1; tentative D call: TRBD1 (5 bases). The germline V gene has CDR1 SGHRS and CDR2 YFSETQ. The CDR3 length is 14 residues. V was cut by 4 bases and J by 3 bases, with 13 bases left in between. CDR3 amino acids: CASSVIGGDTEAFF. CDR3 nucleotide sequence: TGCGCCAGCAGCGTAATCGGGGGAGACACTGAAGCTTTCTTT.

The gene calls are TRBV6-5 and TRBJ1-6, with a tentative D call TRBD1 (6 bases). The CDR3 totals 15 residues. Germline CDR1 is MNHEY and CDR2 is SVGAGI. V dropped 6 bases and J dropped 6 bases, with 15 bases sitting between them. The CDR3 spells CASSAGTMPNSPLHF. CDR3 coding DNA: TGTGCCAGCAGCGCCGGGACAATGCCTAATTCACCCCTCCACTTT.

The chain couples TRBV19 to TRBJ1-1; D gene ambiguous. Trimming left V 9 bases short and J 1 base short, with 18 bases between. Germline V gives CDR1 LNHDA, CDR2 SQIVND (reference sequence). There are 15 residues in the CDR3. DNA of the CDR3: TGTGCCAGCATAAACCCCGCAGTTGGGAACACTGAAGCTTTCTTT. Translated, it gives CASINPAVGNTEAFF.

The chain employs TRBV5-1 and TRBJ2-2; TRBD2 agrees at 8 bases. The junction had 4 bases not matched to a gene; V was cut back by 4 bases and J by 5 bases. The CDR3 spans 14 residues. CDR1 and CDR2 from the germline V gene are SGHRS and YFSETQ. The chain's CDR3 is CASSHLAGTGELFF. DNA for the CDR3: TGCGCCAGCAGCCATTTAGCGGGAACCGGGGAGCTGTTTTTT.

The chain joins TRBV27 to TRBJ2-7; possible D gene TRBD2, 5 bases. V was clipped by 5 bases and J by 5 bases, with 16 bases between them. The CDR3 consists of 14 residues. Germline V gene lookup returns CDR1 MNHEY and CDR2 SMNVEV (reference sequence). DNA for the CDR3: TGTGCCAGCAGTCCCCGGGGAGAGACCGACGAGCAGTACTTC. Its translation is CASSPRGETDEQYF.

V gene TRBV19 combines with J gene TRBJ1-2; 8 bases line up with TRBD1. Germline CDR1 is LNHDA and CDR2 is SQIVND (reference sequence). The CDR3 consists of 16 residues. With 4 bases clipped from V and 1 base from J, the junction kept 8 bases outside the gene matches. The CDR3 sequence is CASSTMRQGINYGYTF. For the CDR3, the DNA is TGTGCCAGTAGTACTATGAGACAGGGGATTAACTATGGCTACACCTTC.

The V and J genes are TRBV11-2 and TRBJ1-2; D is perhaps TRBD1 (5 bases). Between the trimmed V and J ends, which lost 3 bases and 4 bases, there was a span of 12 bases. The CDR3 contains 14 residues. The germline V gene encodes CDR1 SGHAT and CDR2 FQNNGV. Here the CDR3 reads CASSFEGAGYGYTF. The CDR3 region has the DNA TGTGCCAGCAGCTTCGAAGGGGCAGGCTATGGCTACACCTTC.

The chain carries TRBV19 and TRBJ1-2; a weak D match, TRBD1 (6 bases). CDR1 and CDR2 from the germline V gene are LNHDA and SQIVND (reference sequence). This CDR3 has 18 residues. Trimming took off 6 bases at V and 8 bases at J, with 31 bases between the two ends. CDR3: CASSLEVSQGLFRGGYTF. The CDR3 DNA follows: TGTGCCAGTAGCCTCGAGGTGTCCCAGGGGCTCTTTCGAGGAGGCTACACCTTC. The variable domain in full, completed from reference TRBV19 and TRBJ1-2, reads DGGITQSPKYLFRKEGQNVTLSCEQNLNHDAMYWYRQDPGQGLRLIYYSQIVNDFQKGDIAEGYSVSREKKESFPLTVTSAQKNPTAFYLCASSLEVSQGLFRGGYTFGSGTRLTVV.

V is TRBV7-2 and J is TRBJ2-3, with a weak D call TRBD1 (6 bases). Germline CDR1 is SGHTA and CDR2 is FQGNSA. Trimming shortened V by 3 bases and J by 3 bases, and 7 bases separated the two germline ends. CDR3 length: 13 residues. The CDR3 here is CASSFGQTDTQYF. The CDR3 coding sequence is TGTGCCAGCAGCTTTGGACAGACAGATACGCAGTATTTT.

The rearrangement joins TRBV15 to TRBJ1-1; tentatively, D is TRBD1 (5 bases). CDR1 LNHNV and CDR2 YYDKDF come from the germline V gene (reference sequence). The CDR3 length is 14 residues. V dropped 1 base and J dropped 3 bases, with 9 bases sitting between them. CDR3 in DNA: TGTGCCACCAGCAGAGGTTGGGGGGACACTGAAGCTTTCTTT. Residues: CATSRGWGDTEAFF.

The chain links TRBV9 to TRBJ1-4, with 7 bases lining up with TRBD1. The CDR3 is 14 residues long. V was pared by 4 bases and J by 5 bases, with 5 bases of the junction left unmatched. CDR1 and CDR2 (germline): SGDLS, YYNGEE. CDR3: CASSRDSANEKLFF. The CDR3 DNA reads TGTGCCAGCAGCCGGGACAGTGCAAATGAAAAACTGTTTTTT.

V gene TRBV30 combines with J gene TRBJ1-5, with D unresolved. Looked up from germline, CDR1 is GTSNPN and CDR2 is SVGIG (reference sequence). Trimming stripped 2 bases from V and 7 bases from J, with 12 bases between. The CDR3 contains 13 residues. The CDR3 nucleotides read TGTGCCTGGAGTTCCGGGAGAGGACAGCCCCAGCATTTT. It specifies CAWSSGRGQPQHF.

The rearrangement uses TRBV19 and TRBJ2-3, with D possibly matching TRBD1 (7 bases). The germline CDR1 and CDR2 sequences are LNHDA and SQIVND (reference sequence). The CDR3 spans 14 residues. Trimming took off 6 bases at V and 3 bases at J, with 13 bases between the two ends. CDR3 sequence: CASRPGGRTDTQYF. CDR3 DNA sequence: TGTGCCAGTAGGCCAGGGGGGAGGACAGATACGCAGTATTTT.